Listed below are T cell receptor beta chains from one sample, sequenced in a study of CD8+ T cells in alopecia areata. Only in-frame clones appear in the TCRdb table, and some are missing; sequencing was by immunoSEQ multiplex PCR. The top ten hold roughly 20% of the sample, which has 98,000 or so clones, roughly 64% seen once. Sequencing was performed on CD8+ T cells sorted from blood. The receptors originated from a human donor in good health. The CDR3 runs from the conserved cysteine through the conserved F or W. Clone size, where shown, is once, few, many, or a class for clones that have expanded.

size | V | CDR3
- | TRBV29-1 | CSVPGTGGAYEQYF
- | TRBV29-1 | CSVGLGVGDEQFF
- | TRBV29-1 | CSVELYPGFGGEAEAFF
once | TRBV5-6 | CASSSGLGGYEQYF
- | TRBV5-1 | CASSFLGTGVNTEAFF
once | TRBV25-1 | CASSERISPTQYF
- | TRBV7-9 | CASSLPPGQGSHEQYF
- | TRBV4-1 | CASSRVRGPQQETQYF
- | TRBV13 | CASSWGLSPYNEQFF
- | TRBV29-1 | CSVDPGGRAFF
- | TRBV19 | CASSTREGLLMSNEQFF
- | TRBV29-1 | CSVRADTQYF
- | TRBV2 | CASITGPYNEQFF
- | TRBV29-1 | CSVEEGQGGPSPIF
- | TRBV9 | CASSPFGEHIGNTIYF
few | TRBV6-6 | CASSYNEQFF
few | TRBV7-9 | CASSSTGGKETQYF
once | TRBV7-2 | CASSSLDRYTDTQYF
once | TRBV27 | CASSLYGQGLNSGANVLTF
- | TRBV20-1 | CSASHARGYTF
- | TRBV5-4 | CASSFGPMNTEAFF
once | TRBV4-1 | CASSQYPPTSGGYNEQFF
- | TRBV6-1 | CASSEAVEVSGGELFF
- | TRBV12-5 | CASGPGRYEQYF
- | TRBV27 | CASSPNRGGQPQHF
few | TRBV15 | CATLATSGEGTQYF
- | TRBV6-1 | CASSEINTRTDTQYF
few | TRBV5-6 | CASSLGLVLNEQFF
- | TRBV5-6 | CASSFGRGQPQHF
few | TRBV7-9 | CASSSGHPRETQYF
- | TRBV30 | CAWSVSDYVQDLSMNTEAFF
- | TRBV28 | CASSLEGVQPQHF
once | TRBV27 | CASSPGDRVGNEQFF
few | TRBV19 | CASSHQWASGGPNEQFF
few | TRBV28 | CASSLAPRTEAFF